This passage covers 28 T cell receptor beta chains from one sample sequenced in a study of graft-versus-host responses after intestinal transplantation. Measured with immunoSEQ multiplex PCR; TCRdb has only the in-frame clones, and not every one. The sample holds about 84,000 clones; 75% to 95% are singletons and the top ten take under 0.4%. For these TCRs, the target antigens are not known. The source material was unstimulated CD4+ T cells sorted from spleen or lymph node cells, sampled before transplant. The origin of the receptors is a human donor who was the organ donor for an intestinal transplant.

The chain employs TRBV4-1 and TRBJ2-5; TRBD2 matches at 11 bases. Germline CDR1 MGHRA, CDR2 YSYEKL. J gave up 7 bases and V 0 bases, and 10 bases lay outside the gene matches. The CDR3 is made up of 17 amino acids. The CDR3 DNA reads TGCGCCAGCAGCCAAGATCGAACTAGCGGGAGTGGTGGGACCCAGTACTTC. Amino acid sequence: CASSQDRTSGSGGTQYF.

The J gene is TRBJ1-1, the V gene TRBV11-2; no definite D call. The V gene's germline CDR1 is SGHAT and CDR2 FQNNGV. Trimming pared 5 bases from V and 1 base from J, leaving 11 bases between. CDR3 size: 14 residues. The CDR3: CASSLGLQNTEAFF. CDR3 nucleotides: TGTGCCAGCAGCCTTGGACTTCAGAACACTGAAGCTTTCTTT.

This clone was seen only once. The V and J genes are TRBV11-3 and TRBJ1-1; D perhaps matches TRBD1 (5 bases). CDR1 and CDR2 from the germline V gene are SGHNT and YENEEA. V dropped 5 bases and J dropped 0 bases, with 13 bases sitting between them. CDR3 size: 15 residues. The CDR3 DNA sequence: TGTGCCAGCAGCACTCAGGGAGGGATGAACACTGAAGCTTTCTTT. Translated: CASSTQGGMNTEAFF. Complete variable domain (other parts from reference TRBV11-3 and TRBJ1-1): EAGVVQSPRYKIIEKKQPVAFWCNPISGHNTLYWYLQNLGQGPELLIRYENEEAVDDSQLPKDRFSAERLKGVDSTLKIQPAELGDSAVYLCASSTQGGMNTEAFFGQGTRLTVV.

The rearrangement links TRBV11-2 to TRBJ1-5; maybe TRBD1 (5 bases). Trimming took off 0 bases at V and 7 bases at J, with 10 bases between the two ends. This CDR3 has 14 residues. CDR1 and CDR2 from the germline V gene are SGHAT and FQNNGV. Here the CDR3 reads CASSLDRVGQPQHF. The CDR3 coding sequence is TGTGCCAGCAGCTTAGACAGGGTCGGCCAGCCCCAGCATTTT.

This chain links TRBV28 with TRBJ1-2; 9 nucleotides align to TRBD1. J lost 7 bases, V lost 7 bases, and 7 bases had no gene match. The CDR3 runs to 13 residues. Germline CDR1 reads MDHEN; CDR2 reads SYDVKM. CDR3 in amino acids: CASISTGGGGYTF. CDR3 nucleotide sequence: TGTGCCAGCATCTCCACAGGGGGCGGTGGCTACACCTTC.

The chain combines TRBV4-1 with TRBJ2-1; D might be TRBD1 (5 bases). CDR1 and CDR2 (germline): MGHRA, YSYEKL. The CDR3 spans 16 residues. V dropped 0 bases and J dropped 1 base, with 10 bases sitting between them. The CDR3 DNA follows: TGCGCCAGCAGCCAAGAGTCGGCAGGGTCCTACAATGAGCAGTTCTTC. Translating gives CASSQESAGSYNEQFF.

In this sample, this clone turned up once. The chain employs TRBV4-2 and TRBJ1-4, with 7 bases fitting TRBD1. After removal of 4 bases from V and 2 bases from J, the junction contained 4 bases not matched to a gene. CDR3 length equals 15 residues. In germline, CDR1 is LGHNA, CDR2 YNFKEQ. This CDR3 is CASSRQQGTNEKLFF. The DNA of the CDR3 is TGTGCCAGCAGCCGGCAACAGGGGACTAATGAAAAACTGTTTTTT.

CDR3 nucleotides: TGTGCCAGCAGTTTATCAGGACAGGTTAGCAATCAGCCCCAGCATTTT. It translates to CASSLSGQVSNQPQHF. The chain carries TRBV28 and TRBJ1-5, with 7 bases that match TRBD1. Germline CDR1 is MDHEN and CDR2 is SYDVKM. This CDR3 comprises 16 residues. Losses at the gene ends were 1 base for V and 0 bases for J; bases not matched to a gene: 3.

The V and J genes are TRBV5-4 and TRBJ2-4; maybe TRBD1 (5 bases). This CDR3 spans 13 amino acids. Trimming took 3 bases from V and 8 from J, leaving 12 bases between them. Germline V gene sequence: CDR1 SGHNT, CDR2 YYREEE (reference sequence). The CDR3 DNA follows: TGTGCCAGCAGCTACAAAGGGGTGGACATTCAGTACTTC. Residues: CASSYKGVDIQYF.

The chain recombines TRBV5-1 with TRBJ1-1, with D uncertain. The V gene lost 3 bases and the J gene lost 3 bases, with 12 bases spanning the gap. Germline V lookup: CDR1 SGHRS, CDR2 YFSETQ. The CDR3 loop spans 14 amino acids. This CDR3 reads CASSSSPPDTEAFF. CDR3 nucleotide sequence: TGCGCCAGCAGCTCCTCCCCACCAGACACTGAAGCTTTCTTT.

This sequence joins TRBV18 and TRBJ1-1, with TRBD1 as a possible D gene (6 bases). Trimming pared 4 bases from V and 5 bases from J, leaving 14 bases between. Germline V lookup: CDR1 KGHSH, CDR2 LQKENI. CDR3 size: 14 residues. The CDR3 sequence is CASSLLPGETEAFF. The CDR3 nucleotides are TGTGCCAGCTCACTTCTTCCAGGGGAGACTGAAGCTTTCTTT. The entire variable domain, with the rest obtained from reference TRBV18 and TRBJ1-1, is as follows: NAGVMQNPRHLVRRRGQEARLRCSPMKGHSHVYWYRQLPEEGLKFMVYLQKENIIDESGMPKERFSAEFPKEGPSILRIQQVVRGDSAAYFCASSLLPGETEAFFGQGTRLTVV.

The rearrangement uses TRBV29-1 and TRBJ1-2; D remains unclear. This CDR3 is built from 12 residues. From germline, CDR1 is SQVTM and CDR2 ANQGSEA. V lost 3 bases, J lost 3 bases, and 8 bases lay in between. The CDR3 loop is CSVEGGHYGYTF. DNA for the CDR3: TGCAGCGTTGAGGGAGGCCACTATGGCTACACCTTC. The whole variable domain, filled in from reference TRBV29-1 and TRBJ1-2, reads SAVISQKPSRDICQRGTSLTIQCQVDSQVTMMFWYRQQPGQSLTLIATANQGSEATYESGFVIDKFPISRPNLTFSTLTVSNMSPEDSSIYLCSVEGGHYGYTFGSGTRLTVV.

The CDR3 region is CASSGRTGMNTEAFF. The CDR3 DNA sequence: TGTGCCAGCAGTGGGCGGACAGGAATGAACACTGAAGCTTTCTTT. The chain joins TRBV25-1 to TRBJ1-1; 7 positions match TRBD1. The germline CDR1 and CDR2 sequences are MGHDK and SYGVNS. This CDR3 is 15 amino acids long. The V segment lost 4 bases and the J segment 0 bases; nucleotides outside the gene matches: 5.

V gene TRBV7-9 combines with J gene TRBJ2-1; possibly TRBD2 for D (5 bases). The length of the CDR3 is 14 residues. Trimming left V 3 bases short and J 12 bases short, with 18 bases between. Germline V gene data show CDR1 as SEHNR and CDR2 as FQNEAQ (reference sequence). The CDR3 sequence is CASSFPGDRSRQFF. In DNA form, the CDR3 reads TGTGCCAGCAGCTTCCCCGGGGATCGAAGCCGGCAGTTCTTC.

The chain carries TRBV9 and TRBJ2-1; 8 positions match TRBD2. The length of the CDR3 is 16 residues. The J segment lost 3 bases and the V segment lost 0 bases, leaving 5 bases of the junction unmatched. Germline V gives CDR1 SGDLS, CDR2 YYNGEE. CDR3 sequence reads: CASSVGVAGHYNEQFF. For the CDR3, the DNA is TGTGCCAGCAGCGTAGGGGTAGCGGGGCACTACAATGAGCAGTTCTTC.

The chain is built from TRBV7-9 and TRBJ2-1; TRBD1 agrees at 7 bases. CDR1 and CDR2 from the germline V gene are SEHNR and FQNEAQ (reference sequence). V was clipped by 5 bases and J by 5 bases; unmatched bases: 6. The CDR3 runs to 14 residues. DNA of the CDR3: TGTGCCAGCAGCCGACAGGGAAAGGACAATGAGCAGTTCTTC. Translation gives CASSRQGKDNEQFF. The full variable domain, its missing parts supplied by reference TRBV7-9 and TRBJ2-1, is DTGVSQNPRHKITKRGQNVTFRCDPISEHNRLYWYRQTLGQGPEFLTYFQNEAQLEKSRLLSDRFSAERPKGSFSTLEIQRTEQGDSAMYLCASSRQGKDNEQFFGPGTRLTVL.

V and J are TRBV6-5 and TRBJ1-4, with D hard to call. This CDR3 comprises 15 residues. V shed 6 bases and J shed 2 bases, with 13 bases lying between them. Germline loops: CDR1 MNHEY, CDR2 SVGAGI. CDR3 coding DNA: TGTGCCAGCAGACTAAGGCCGGGGACTAATGAAAAACTGTTTTTT. Residues: CASRLRPGTNEKLFF.

This chain uses TRBV5-1 with TRBJ2-7, with 13 bases lining up with TRBD2. The V gene end was trimmed by 3 bases and the J gene end by 0 bases; junction bases not matched to a gene: 3. The CDR3 length is 16 residues. CDR1 and CDR2 (germline): SGHRS, YFSETQ. The CDR3 sequence: CASSYRTSGGSYEQYF. For the CDR3, the DNA is TGCGCCAGCAGCTATCGGACTAGCGGGGGCTCCTACGAGCAGTACTTC.

The chain is built from TRBV4-1 and TRBJ2-1; D is perhaps TRBD2 (5 bases). In germline, CDR1 is MGHRA, CDR2 YSYEKL. CDR3 length equals 17 residues. The germline V and J ends were trimmed by 0 bases and 2 bases, with 14 bases remaining between them. In nucleotides, the CDR3 is TGCGCCAGCAGCCAAGATCTGGAGGTCCCCACCTACAATGAGCAGTTCTTC. It translates to CASSQDLEVPTYNEQFF.

CDR3 loop: CAWSGQGRFNQPQHF. CDR3 DNA: TGTGCCTGGAGTGGGCAGGGTAGGTTCAATCAGCCCCAGCATTTT. This chain uses TRBV30 with TRBJ1-5, with D perhaps TRBD1 (5 bases). CDR3 length: 15 amino acids. Germline CDR1 reads GTSNPN; CDR2 reads SVGIG (reference sequence). V lost 1 base to trimming and J lost 3 bases, with 13 bases between them.

The chain employs TRBV5-6 and TRBJ2-5; D unresolved. V dropped 4 bases and J dropped 1 base, with 14 bases sitting between them. Germline lookup yields CDR1 SGHDT and CDR2 YYEEEE. CDR3 length: 15 residues. The CDR3 spells CASSLFFRSQETQYF. The CDR3 DNA reads as TGTGCCAGCAGCCTCTTTTTTCGGAGCCAAGAGACCCAGTACTTC. Full variable domain (missing parts from reference TRBV5-6 and TRBJ2-5): DAGVTQSPTHLIKTRGQQVTLRCSPKSGHDTVSWYQQALGQGPQFIFQYYEEEERQRGNFPDRFSGHQFPNYSSELNVNALLLGDSALYLCASSLFFRSQETQYFGPGTRLLVL.

This chain joins TRBV11-3 and TRBJ1-3, with D perhaps TRBD1 (5 bases). Between the trimmed V and J ends, which lost 1 base and 0 bases, there was a span of 7 bases. Germline lookup yields CDR1 SGHNT and CDR2 YENEEA. The CDR3 totals 15 residues. DNA for the CDR3: TGTGCCAGCAGCTTAGGGGGCTCCTCTGGAAACACCATATATTTT. Amino acid sequence: CASSLGGSSGNTIYF.

The V and J genes are TRBV10-1 and TRBJ1-1; 7 bases agree with TRBD1. This CDR3 has 13 amino acids. Per the germline V gene, CDR1 is WNHNN and CDR2 is SYGVQD (reference sequence). The J segment lost 12 bases and the V segment lost 1 base, leaving 8 bases of the junction unmatched. CDR3 nucleotides: TGCGCCAGCAGTGAGTGGGTACAGGGGAGAACTTTCTTT. This codes for CASSEWVQGRTFF.

V and J are TRBV21-1 and TRBJ2-3; the D call TRBD2 from the table was never checked on the DNA. TRBV21-1 is deemed a pseudogene. CDR3 size: 16 residues. CDR3 DNA sequence: TGTGCCAGCAGCACCCTACTAGCGGGGAACACAGATACGCAGTATTTT. This sequence encodes CASSTLLAGNTDTQYF.

The chain employs TRBV6-5 and TRBJ2-1, with TRBD1 as a possible D gene (6 bases). Trimming cost V 6 bases and J 2 bases, with 11 bases left between them. This CDR3 has 14 amino acids. The germline gives CDR1 MNHEY, CDR2 SVGAGI. CDR3 in DNA: TGTGCCAGCAGGCCACAGGGACCCTACAATGAGCAGTTCTTC. Translating it yields CASRPQGPYNEQFF.

This clone was observed once. V is TRBV2 and J is TRBJ1-1, with a weak D call TRBD1 (5 bases). This CDR3 comprises 12 residues. V was cut by 5 bases and J by 12 bases, with 16 bases left in between. In germline, CDR1 is SNHLY, CDR2 FYNNEI. CDR3 loop: CASSKDGGHPFF. For the CDR3, the DNA is TGTGCCAGCAGTAAGGACGGGGGTCATCCTTTCTTT.

The gene calls are TRBV4-1 and TRBJ2-1; TRBD2 matches 10 bases. Germline lookup yields CDR1 MGHRA and CDR2 YSYEKL. The junction had 18 bases not matched to a gene; V was cut back by 0 bases and J by 10 bases. This CDR3 has 19 amino acids. The CDR3 coding sequence is TGCGCCAGCAGCCAAGATACGCTAGCGGGGGCCGCTATCCATTTAGAGCAGTTCTTC. Its translation: CASSQDTLAGAAIHLEQFF.

Only one count was recorded for this clone. This sequence joins TRBV6-1 and TRBJ2-5; 7 bases are a match to TRBD1. Losses at the gene ends were 5 bases for V and 2 bases for J; bases not matched to a gene: 5. The CDR3 is 14 amino acids. Germline assignment: CDR1 MNHNS and CDR2 SASEGT. The CDR3 DNA is TGTGCCAGCAGTTTACAGGGGCTTCAAGAGACCCAGTACTTC. Its translation is CASSLQGLQETQYF.